The rows below give T cell receptor beta chains drawn from one sample of a study of T cell responses to AZD1222 COVID-19 vaccine. The protocol was immunoSEQ multiplex PCR, while the TCRdb copy is restricted to in-frame clones and leaves out a portion. This table holds some 130,000 clones, roughly 90% found once. The sample in question was peripheral blood, obtained on day 0 of AZD1222 vaccination. Receptor source: an adult in good health. Each CDR3 is given with its conserved first and last residue.

V gene	J gene	CDR3 protein
TRBV5-4	TRBJ2-7	CASSLAPYEQYF
TRBV19	TRBJ1-2	CASRNPGQTYGYTF
TRBV24-1	TRBJ2-1	CATRSQVPNEQFF
TRBV4-2	TRBJ1-4	CASSHGDRATNEKLFF
TRBV5-1	TRBJ1-1	CASSLARQGLEAFF
TRBV19	TRBJ2-4	CASSRTGVVAKNIQYF
TRBV11-1	TRBJ2-1	CASSLRDSYNEQFF
TRBV7-2	TRBJ2-7	CASSPKYEQYF
TRBV12-5	TRBJ1-1	CASGLTGNTEAFF
TRBV7-9	TRBJ1-3	CASSDHLIGNTIYF
TRBV30	TRBJ1-2	CASLTGAQVLGYTF
TRBV30	TRBJ1-1	CAWRGGGLNTEAFF
TRBV7-2	TRBJ1-5	CASSLAGRNQPQHF
TRBV2	TRBJ1-1	CASSERAEAFF
TRBV4-2	TRBJ1-2	CASSLDSGGYGYTF
TRBV29-1	TRBJ2-7	CSVVEGVGEQYF
TRBV18	TRBJ2-1	CASDWTGDNEQFF
TRBV27	TRBJ1-2	CASSSTGGRSYTF
TRBV9	TRBJ2-1	CASSPPLNEQFF
TRBV7-3	TRBJ2-2	CASSRIKGGQLFF
TRBV7-6	TRBJ2-3	CASSPPGLAGDTQYF
TRBV7-9	TRBJ1-1	CASSLQGAFGEAFF
TRBV28	TRBJ1-4	CASSLYVEKLFF
TRBV6-2/TRBV6-3	TRBJ2-7	CASSSGQGRIHEQYF
TRBV7-2	TRBJ2-7	CASSLGQGGTYEQYF
TRBV4-1	TRBJ2-3	CASSQSGVILSTDTQYF
TRBV19	TRBJ2-7	CASSRETASYEQYF
TRBV2	TRBJ2-7	CASSVRPGDEQYF
TRBV5-5	TRBJ1-5	CASSSLPGQGAYSNQPQHF
TRBV10-1	TRBJ2-3	CASSAFGLAGGPSTDTQYF
TRBV15	TRBJ2-4	CATSRGDHNLAKNIQYF
TRBV19	TRBJ1-4	CASSIYTATNEKLFF
TRBV11-2	TRBJ1-6	CASSLGTIRPLHF
TRBV7-7	TRBJ2-5	CASSSPGAQETQYF
TRBV24-1	TRBJ1-1	CATTGHPGEWNTEAFF
TRBV6-5	TRBJ1-6	CASSRRTAPNSPLHF
TRBV27	TRBJ2-4	CASSPDRVGKNIQYF
TRBV29-1	TRBJ2-5	CSVEKAGLETQYF
TRBV20-1	TRBJ2-1	CSAPAGNEQFF
TRBV6-4	TRBJ2-7	CASSVGLAETYEQYF
TRBV19	TRBJ1-1	CASTIRRTGEEAFF
TRBV19	TRBJ1-2	CASSIDRNYGYTF
TRBV3-1/TRBV3-2	TRBJ1-5	CASSQGGAQGINQPQHF
TRBV6-1	TRBJ2-5	CASRQTGGRETQYF
TRBV11-1	TRBJ2-1	CASSLKGQSSYNEQFF
TRBV7-8	TRBJ2-7	CASSRESSGRAYEQYF
TRBV30	TRBJ2-7	CAWSPGTGFYEQYF
TRBV3-1/TRBV3-2	TRBJ1-5	CASSQTRGQPQHF
TRBV18	TRBJ2-1	CASSSLSGRPYNEQFF
TRBV9	TRBJ2-3	CASSPRARGTQYF
TRBV3-1/TRBV3-2	TRBJ1-3	CASGDTGGSGNTIYF
TRBV7-2	TRBJ1-5	CASSLSGANFNQPQHF
TRBV28	TRBJ1-2	CASHLWGAGGYTF
TRBV19	TRBJ1-1	CASSFGDTEAFF
TRBV2	TRBJ1-5	CASTWTGQPQHF
TRBV27	TRBJ2-1	CASSFVTGKYNEQFF
TRBV30	TRBJ2-1	CAWYYNEQFF